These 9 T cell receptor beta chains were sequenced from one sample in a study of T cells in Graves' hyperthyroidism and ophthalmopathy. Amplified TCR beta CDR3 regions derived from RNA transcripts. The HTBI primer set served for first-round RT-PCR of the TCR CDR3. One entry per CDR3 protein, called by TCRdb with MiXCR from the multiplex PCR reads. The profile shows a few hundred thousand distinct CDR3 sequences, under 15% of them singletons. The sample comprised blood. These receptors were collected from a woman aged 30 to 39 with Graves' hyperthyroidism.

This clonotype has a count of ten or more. CDR3 nucleotides: TGCAGTGCTAGGGACTCCTCGAGCTCCTACGAGCAGTACTTC. Translated: CSARDSSSSYEQYF. The chain joins TRBV20-1 to TRBJ2-7; a possible D gene is TRBD2 (5 bases). The germline CDR1 and CDR2 sequences are DFQATT and SNEGSKA (reference sequence). V was cut by 3 bases and J by 0 bases, with 12 bases left in between. CDR3 size: 14 residues.

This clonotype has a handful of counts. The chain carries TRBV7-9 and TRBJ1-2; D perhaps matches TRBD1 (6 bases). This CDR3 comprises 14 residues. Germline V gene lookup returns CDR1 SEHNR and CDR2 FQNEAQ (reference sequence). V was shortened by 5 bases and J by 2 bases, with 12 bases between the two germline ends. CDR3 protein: CASSGSGGNYGYTF. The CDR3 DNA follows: TGTGCCAGCAGCGGGTCGGGGGGCAACTATGGCTACACCTTC.

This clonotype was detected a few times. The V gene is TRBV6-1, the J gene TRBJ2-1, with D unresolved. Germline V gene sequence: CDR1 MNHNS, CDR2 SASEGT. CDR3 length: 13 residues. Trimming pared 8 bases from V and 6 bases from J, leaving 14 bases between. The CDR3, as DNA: TGTGCCAGCTCCGAGACTTACCCCAATGAGCAGTTCTTC. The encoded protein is CASSETYPNEQFF.

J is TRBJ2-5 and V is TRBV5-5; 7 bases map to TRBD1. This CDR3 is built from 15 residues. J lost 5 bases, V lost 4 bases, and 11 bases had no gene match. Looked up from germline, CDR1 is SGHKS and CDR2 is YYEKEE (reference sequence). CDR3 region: CASSINPTGSETQYF. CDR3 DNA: TGTGCCAGCAGCATCAATCCGACAGGGAGCGAGACCCAGTACTTC.

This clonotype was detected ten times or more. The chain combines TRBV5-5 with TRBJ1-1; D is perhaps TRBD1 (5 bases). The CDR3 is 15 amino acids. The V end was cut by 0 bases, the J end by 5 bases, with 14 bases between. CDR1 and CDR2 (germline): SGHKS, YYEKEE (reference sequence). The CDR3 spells CASSLERGGGTEAFF. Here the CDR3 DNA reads TGTGCCAGCAGCTTGGAGAGGGGCGGTGGGACTGAAGCTTTCTTT.

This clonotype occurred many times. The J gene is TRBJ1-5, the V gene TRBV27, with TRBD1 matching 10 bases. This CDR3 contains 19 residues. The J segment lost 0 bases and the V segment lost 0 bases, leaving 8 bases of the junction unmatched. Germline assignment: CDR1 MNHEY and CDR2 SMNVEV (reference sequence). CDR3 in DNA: TGTGCCAGCAGTTTATCCCCGGGACAGGGGTATCATAGCAATCAGCCCCAGCATTTT. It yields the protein CASSLSPGQGYHSNQPQHF.

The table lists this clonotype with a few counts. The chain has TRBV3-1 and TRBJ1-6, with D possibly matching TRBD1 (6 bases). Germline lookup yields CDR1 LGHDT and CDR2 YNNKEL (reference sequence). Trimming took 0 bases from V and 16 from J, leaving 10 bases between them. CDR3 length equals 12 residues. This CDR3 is CASSQDGTGLHF. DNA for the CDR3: TGTGCCAGCAGCCAAGATGGCACAGGGCTCCACTTT.

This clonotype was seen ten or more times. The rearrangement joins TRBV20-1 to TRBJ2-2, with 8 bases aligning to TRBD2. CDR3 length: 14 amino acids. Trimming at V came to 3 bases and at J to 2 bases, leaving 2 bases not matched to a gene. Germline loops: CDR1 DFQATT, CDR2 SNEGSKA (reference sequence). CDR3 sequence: CSASGGVNTGELFF. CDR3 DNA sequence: TGCAGTGCTAGCGGGGGGGTTAACACCGGGGAGCTGTTTTTT.

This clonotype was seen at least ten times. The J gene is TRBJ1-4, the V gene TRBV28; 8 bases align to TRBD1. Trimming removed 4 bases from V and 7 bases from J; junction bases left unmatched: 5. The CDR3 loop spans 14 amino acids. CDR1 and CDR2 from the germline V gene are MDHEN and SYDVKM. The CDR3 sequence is CASSSRTGSEKLFF. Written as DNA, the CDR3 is TGTGCCAGCAGTTCGAGGACAGGGTCTGAAAAACTGTTTTTT.